This T cell receptor (beta chain) emerged from a study of cytomegalovirus exposure and HLA in healthy donors. Study findings and constraints: Several of the most significant clusters appeared, in a later analysis, to be linked to common viral pathogens. The authors listed approximately 160 TCR beta chains as cytomegalovirus-associated.

Germline V gene lookup returns CDR1 SGHRS and CDR2 YFSETQ. The CDR3 is 13 amino acids. The V end was cut by 4 bases, the J end by 1 base, with 8 bases between. PCR was performed using 60 Vbeta and 13 Jbeta primers. Generated by immunoSEQ multiplex PCR, the TCRdb table keeps only in-frame clones and is missing some. The sample includes about 180,000 clones, approximately 80% of them seen just once. This clone was observed a handful of times. No antigen is known for it. The specimen sequenced was PBMCs. This TCR was recovered from a man aged 18 to 29 in good health and CMV-seronegative. The V and J genes are TRBV5-1 and TRBJ1-1; no clear D gene. Here the CDR3 reads CASSPYKNTEAFF. CDR3 sequence (DNA): TGCGCCAGCAGCCCGTACAAGAACACTGAAGCTTTCTTT. The full variable domain, in which reference TRBV5-1 and TRBJ1-1 provide the parts outside the CDR3, is KAGVTQTPRYLIKTRGQQVTLSCSPISGHRSVSWYQQTPGQGLQFLFEYFSETQRNKGNFPGRFSGRQFSNSRSEMNVSTLELGDSALYLCASSPYKNTEAFFGQGTRLTVV.